Presented here are 29 T cell receptor beta chains from one specimen sequenced in a study of spatial heterogeneity in lung cancer. Regarding the study as a whole: Tumors with more nonsynonymous mutations had more expanded intratumoral alpha and beta TCRs.

Noted time point: sample taken at primary tumor resection. Which antigens these TCRs recognize remains unknown. TCRdb re-analysed the 5' RACE reads in MiXCR, keeping a single row per CDR3 protein. Of 15,000 to 20,000 distinct CDR3 sequences in the sample, around 6% were seen once. Sequencing used lung tumor tissue, obtained at surgery. The receptor set was obtained from a female donor with early-stage non-small cell lung cancer.

V is TRBV20-1 and J is TRBJ1-1; D gene uncertain. The V end was cut by 5 bases, the J end by 5 bases, with 12 bases between. This CDR3 region has 12 residues. Germline V gene data show CDR1 as DFQATT and CDR2 as SNEGSKA (reference sequence). CDR3 amino acids: CSAPQAVTEAFF. In DNA form, the CDR3 reads TGCAGTGCTCCCCAGGCCGTTACTGAAGCTTTCTTT.

This clonotype was seen ten or more times. The chain links TRBV20-1 to TRBJ1-5; D remains ambiguous. CDR1 is DFQATT, CDR2 SNEGSKA, per germline (reference sequence). The CDR3 is made up of 14 amino acids. V was trimmed by 3 bases and J by 1 base, leaving 10 bases between them. CDR3 in amino acids: CSARSQVSNQPQHF. The CDR3 nucleotides read TGCAGTGCTAGGTCGCAGGTGAGCAATCAGCCCCAGCATTTT.

The rearrangement uses TRBV5-5 and TRBJ2-2; D possibly corresponds to TRBD1 (6 bases). The CDR3 length is 15 residues. V shed 4 bases and J shed 3 bases, with 13 bases lying between them. Germline CDR1 and CDR2: SGHKS and YYEKEE (reference sequence). CDR3 sequence: CASSLHRVDTGELFF. The CDR3 DNA reads as TGTGCCAGCAGCCTACACAGGGTTGACACCGGGGAGCTGTTTTTT. Using reference TRBV5-5 and TRBJ2-2 for the parts outside the CDR3, the full variable domain is DAGVTQSPTHLIKTRGQQVTLRCSPISGHKSVSWYQQVLGQGPQFIFQYYEKEERGRGNFPDRFSARQFPNYSSELNVNALLLGDSALYLCASSLHRVDTGELFFGEGSRLTVL.

This chain links TRBV3-1 with TRBJ1-2; no clear D. Germline V gene data show CDR1 as LGHDT and CDR2 as YNNKEL (reference sequence). The CDR3 has 13 amino acids. The germline V and J ends were trimmed by 4 bases and 6 bases, with 12 bases remaining between them. CDR3 in DNA: TGTGCCAGCAGCCCCAACCCTGCGAATGGCTACACCTTC. Amino acid sequence: CASSPNPANGYTF.

The chain has TRBV13 and TRBJ2-7; D is perhaps TRBD1 (6 bases). The CDR3 runs to 13 residues. CDR1 is PRHDT, CDR2 FYEKMQ, per germline (reference sequence). V was trimmed by 8 bases and J by 2 bases, leaving 13 bases between them. CDR3 loop: CASVSGQTYEQYF. The CDR3 DNA sequence: TGTGCCAGCGTATCGGGACAAACCTACGAGCAGTACTTC. Supplemented by reference TRBV13 and TRBJ2-7, the full variable domain reads AAGVIQSPRHLIKEKRETATLKCYPIPRHDTVYWYQQGPGQDPQFLISFYEKMQSDKGSIPDRFSAQQFSDYHSELNMSSLELGDSALYFCASVSGQTYEQYFGPGTRLTVT.

This clonotype was detected a few times. The CDR3 sequence: CASGGSLYSTEAFF. CDR3 nucleotides: TGTGCCAGCGGGGGTTCCTTGTACAGCACTGAAGCTTTCTTT. The chain carries TRBV3-1 and TRBJ1-1; D is perhaps TRBD1 (5 bases). Trimming removed 8 bases from V and 4 bases from J, with 17 bases in between. This CDR3 contains 14 residues. The germline V gene encodes CDR1 LGHDT and CDR2 YNNKEL (reference sequence).

Many counts were recorded for this clonotype. V gene TRBV20-1 combines with J gene TRBJ1-3, with D uncertain. This CDR3 is built from 16 residues. V gave up 0 bases and J gave up 4 bases, with 16 bases separating them. Germline CDR1 is DFQATT and CDR2 is SNEGSKA (reference sequence). For the CDR3, the DNA is TGCAGTGCTAGAGACTCCCTTCGAGGGCCAGGAAACACCATATATTTT. It is translated as CSARDSLRGPGNTIYF.

The sample holds a few counts of this clonotype. The V and J genes are TRBV20-1 and TRBJ2-1; 10 positions match TRBD2. Germline loops: CDR1 DFQATT, CDR2 SNEGSKA (reference sequence). V shed 2 bases and J 6 bases; nucleotides not matched to a gene: 16. This CDR3 has 18 amino acids. The CDR3 DNA is TGCAGTGCTAGACCCATGGGGAGCCTAGCGGGAGCAGGCAATGAGCAGTTCTTC. Its translation is CSARPMGSLAGAGNEQFF.

This clonotype was detected many times. The rearrangement links TRBV20-1 to TRBJ1-5; unclear D gene. V dropped 6 bases and J dropped 1 base, with 10 bases sitting between them. The V gene's germline CDR1 is DFQATT and CDR2 SNEGSKA (reference sequence). This CDR3 is 13 amino acids long. CDR3 in DNA: TGCAGTGCGGCCGACGGGAGCAATCAGCCCCAGCATTTT. This encodes CSAADGSNQPQHF.

This clonotype was detected many times. V usage is TRBV11-2 and J usage is TRBJ1-5; D gene ambiguous. V was shortened by 5 bases and J by 6 bases, with 8 bases between the two germline ends. CDR3 length equals 12 residues. CDR1 is SGHAT and CDR2 is FQNNGV in the germline V gene. The chain's CDR3 is CASSQEAQPQHF. In DNA form, the CDR3 reads TGTGCCAGCAGCCAAGAAGCTCAGCCCCAGCATTTT.

This clonotype was recorded many times. V and J are TRBV5-1 and TRBJ2-1; 12 bases fit TRBD2. V lost 1 base and J lost 8; bases outside the gene matches: 4. CDR1 SGHRS and CDR2 YFSETQ come from the germline V gene. This CDR3 comprises 15 residues. The CDR3 bases are TGCGCCAGCAGCTTGACTAGCGGGGGGCTGGATGAGCAGTTCTTC. It yields the protein CASSLTSGGLDEQFF.

This clonotype appeared many times. This chain links TRBV19 with TRBJ1-1; weak D call: TRBD1 (5 bases). The ends were cut back, 4 bases at V and 1 base at J, with 13 bases in the middle. CDR3 length: 15 amino acids. Germline lookup yields CDR1 LNHDA and CDR2 SQIVND (reference sequence). CDR3 protein: CASSKSSGQNTEAFF. The DNA of the CDR3 is TGTGCCAGTAGTAAAAGCTCCGGACAGAACACTGAAGCTTTCTTT.

The sample holds a few counts of this clonotype. The gene calls are TRBV28 and TRBJ2-6; TRBD1 matches 8 bases. With 7 bases clipped from V and 0 bases from J, the junction kept 5 bases outside the gene matches. Germline lookup yields CDR1 MDHEN and CDR2 SYDVKM. This CDR3 is 16 amino acids long. The CDR3 here is CASTGQATSGANVLTF. CDR3 nucleotide sequence: TGTGCCAGCACGGGACAGGCTACCTCTGGGGCCAACGTCCTGACTTTC.

This clonotype was seen at least ten times. The chain has TRBV7-9 and TRBJ2-3; D gene ambiguous. The CDR3 runs to 14 residues. V lost 2 bases and J 6 bases, leaving 12 bases between the germline ends. The V gene's germline CDR1 is SEHNR and CDR2 FQNEAQ (reference sequence). The CDR3 is CASSLSQLQDTQYF. The CDR3 DNA reads as TGTGCCAGCAGCTTATCACAGCTTCAGGATACGCAGTATTTT.

This clonotype was counted between two and nine times. The chain carries TRBV6-1 and TRBJ1-5; no clear D. Between the trimmed V and J ends, which lost 3 bases and 0 bases, there was a span of 12 bases. The CDR3 length is 16 residues. Looked up from germline, CDR1 is MNHNS and CDR2 is SASEGT. Here the CDR3 reads CASSEKDGYSNQPQHF. The CDR3 DNA reads TGTGCCAGCAGTGAGAAGGACGGATATAGCAATCAGCCCCAGCATTTT.

This clonotype was detected ten times or more. This sequence joins TRBV20-1 and TRBJ1-3; 10 bases match TRBD1. Per germline, CDR1 DFQATT and CDR2 SNEGSKA (reference sequence). CDR3 length: 14 amino acids. Losses at the gene ends were 5 bases for V and 6 bases for J; bases not matched to a gene: 7. This CDR3 is CSAGGGTGVNTIYF. The CDR3 DNA follows: TGCAGTGCTGGCGGCGGGACAGGGGTAAACACCATATATTTT.

J is TRBJ2-1 and V is TRBV3-1; TRBD1 might be the D (6 bases). Between the trimmed V and J ends, which lost 1 base and 4 bases, there was a span of 8 bases. Germline CDR1 and CDR2: LGHDT and YNNKEL (reference sequence). The CDR3 totals 14 residues. As DNA, the CDR3 is TGTGCCAGCAGCCAAGGGACAGTATACAATGAGCAGTTCTTC. Translated: CASSQGTVYNEQFF.

This clonotype was observed many times. This chain uses TRBV11-2 with TRBJ1-6; no firm D call. This CDR3 spans 19 amino acids. Per the germline V gene, CDR1 is SGHAT and CDR2 is FQNNGV. Trimming left V 5 bases short and J 3 bases short, with 23 bases between. In nucleotides, the CDR3 is TGTGCCAGCAGCCATGCTTTTGGGCTTACAAGGCTCTATAATTCACCCCTCCACTTT. Translating gives CASSHAFGLTRLYNSPLHF.

This clonotype has at least ten counts. The V call is TRBV6-1, the J call TRBJ2-2, with D perhaps TRBD1 (5 bases). The germline CDR1 and CDR2 sequences are MNHNS and SASEGT. This CDR3 has 16 residues. With 1 base removed from V and 0 bases from J, the gap between germline ends came to 9 bases. The CDR3 sequence: CASSEGWTPNTGELFF. Written as DNA, the CDR3 is TGTGCCAGCAGTGAAGGGTGGACACCGAACACCGGGGAGCTGTTTTTT.

The rearrangement links TRBV19 to TRBJ1-2, with D possibly being TRBD1 (5 bases). The CDR3 extends over 13 amino acids. Germline V gene lookup returns CDR1 LNHDA and CDR2 SQIVND (reference sequence). The V and J ends lost 7 bases and 8 bases respectively, with 17 bases between them. CDR3 coding DNA: TGTGCCAGTAACAAAGGGACCGACTGGGGCTACACCTTC. Translated, it gives CASNKGTDWGYTF.

This clonotype has at least ten counts. The rearrangement uses TRBV7-8 and TRBJ2-2, with no clear D. The CDR3 is made up of 15 amino acids. Germline assignment: CDR1 SGHVS and CDR2 FQNEAQ. V was cut by 1 base and J by 7 bases, with 13 bases left in between. The chain's CDR3 is CASSLVDPRVGELFF. CDR3 coding DNA: TGTGCCAGCAGCTTAGTCGACCCCCGGGTCGGGGAGCTGTTTTTT.

About this clonotype itself: At one end, the junction sequence differs from germline, possibly due to a read error. This chain joins TRBV29-1 and TRBJ1-4, with 8 bases lining up with TRBD1. This CDR3 has 14 residues. The germline CDR1 and CDR2 sequences are SQVTM and ANQGSEA. CDR3 in DNA: TGCAGCGTGGAAGGGACAGGATCTAATGAAAAACTGTTTTTT. Protein: CSVEGTGSNEKLFF.

This chain joins TRBV6-6 and TRBJ2-7; D might be TRBD2 (7 bases). Germline V gives CDR1 MNHNY, CDR2 SVGAGI (reference sequence). The CDR3 extends over 13 amino acids. V dropped 8 bases and J dropped 3 bases, with 14 bases sitting between them. The CDR3 DNA reads as TGTGCCAGCTCGCGGGGGCGGGACTACGAGCAGTACTTC. It yields the protein CASSRGRDYEQYF.

This clonotype showed up many times. The chain employs TRBV29-1 and TRBJ2-3, with TRBD2 matching 11 bases. After removal of 6 bases from V and 7 bases from J, the junction contained 12 bases not matched to a gene. There are 15 residues in the CDR3. The germline V gene has CDR1 SQVTM and CDR2 ANQGSEA. CDR3 coding DNA: TGCAGCGTCCTCAAACTAGCGGGAGTCGGATATACGCAGTATTTT. It encodes CSVLKLAGVGYTQYF.

In its sample, this clonotype was seen many times. This chain uses TRBV20-1 with TRBJ2-7; D assignment may be TRBD1 or TRBD2 (5 bases each). The CDR3 has 13 amino acids. Trimming took off 6 bases at V and 4 bases at J, with 16 bases between the two ends. CDR1 is DFQATT, CDR2 SNEGSKA, per germline (reference sequence). CDR3 protein: CSARFGGLYEQYF. CDR3 DNA: TGCAGTGCCCGGTTTGGGGGTCTATACGAGCAGTACTTC.

As for this clonotype: This sequence may be a read error, since a much larger clone differs from it by one base. The rearrangement links TRBV6-2 or TRBV6-3 to TRBJ1-1; D is unclear. Germline V CDR1 and CDR2: MNHEY, SVGEGT. The CDR3 consists of 12 residues. The ends were cut back, 8 bases at V and 3 bases at J, with 10 bases in the middle. In DNA form, the CDR3 reads TGTGCCAGCCTCTCCCTTGACACTGAAGCTTTCTTT. This gives the protein CASLSLDTEAFF.

This chain joins TRBV6-5 and TRBJ1-1; D is unresolved. Per the germline V gene, CDR1 is MNHEY and CDR2 is SVGAGI. The CDR3 runs to 14 residues. V gave up 5 bases and J gave up 5 bases, with 15 bases separating them. CDR3 nucleotides: TGTGCCAGCAGTACCGGTTCCTTAGAGACTGAAGCTTTCTTT. As protein: CASSTGSLETEAFF.

This clonotype was counted many times. V and J are TRBV6-5 and TRBJ2-7, with 12 bases identical to TRBD2. Trimming removed 5 bases from V and 1 base from J; junction bases left unmatched: 6. This CDR3 spans 16 amino acids. Germline V gene sequence: CDR1 MNHEY, CDR2 SVGAGI. The CDR3 reads CASSRASGRESYEQYF. For the CDR3, the DNA is TGTGCCAGCAGTAGGGCTAGCGGGAGGGAGTCCTACGAGCAGTACTTC.

This clonotype was detected only a few times. The chain couples TRBV6-2 or TRBV6-3 to TRBJ2-2; no definite D call. The CDR3 spans 14 residues. Trimming removed 6 bases from V and 1 base from J, with 9 bases in between. In germline, CDR1 is MNHEY, CDR2 SVGEGT. The CDR3 is CASSRNRNTGELFF. The DNA of the CDR3 is TGTGCCAGCAGCAGAAACCGGAACACCGGGGAGCTGTTTTTT.